This T cell receptor beta chain was recovered during a study of cytomegalovirus exposure and HLA in healthy donors. This PCR relied on a set of 60 Vbeta primers and 13 Jbeta primers. Only in-frame clones appear in the TCRdb table, and some are missing; sequencing was by immunoSEQ multiplex PCR. This sample yields about 160,000 clones, of which around 67% are seen a single time; around 4.5% belongs to the top ten. The CDR3 is 13 residues long. In germline, CDR1 is MNHEY, CDR2 SVGAGI. V lost 8 bases to trimming and J lost 0 bases, with 10 bases between them. General observations from the study: The dataset shows that most TCR sequences were rare, while some public TCRs occurred in many donors. Within a later analysis, the majority of CMV-associated TCR beta chains appeared HLA-restricted. In an earlier analysis, about 87% or about 30%: the productive usage of most TCR beta V segments. CMV serostatus alone was available as immune exposure information.

Concerning this clone: Its antigen remains unknown.

J is TRBJ1-1 and V is TRBV6-5, with D possibly matching TRBD1 (6 bases). Sequencing was carried out using PBMCs. This TCR came from a woman younger than 30 in good health and CMV-seropositive. The chain's CDR3 is CASQTGLNTEAFF. The CDR3 region has the DNA TGTGCCAGCCAGACAGGATTGAACACTGAAGCTTTCTTT.